These 21 T cell receptor beta chains were sequenced from one sample in a study of blood T cells in healthy people across ages (dated by TCRdb to 2013 to 2016). Library prep was done by 5' RACE. These reads were obtained on an Illumina HiSeq 2500. A second PCR of about 6 to 11 cycles was run with a J-beta primer mix and a sample-barcoded 5' primer. TCRdb reprocessing: public reads trimmed at Q25 with fastp, clones called with MiXCR, in-frame beta chains kept. Entries are consolidated by CDR3 protein sequence, retaining the most common genes and DNA. The sample table records approximately 810,000 distinct CDR3 sequences; under 35% of these occur just once. Of the sample, roughly 17% falls within the top ten clones. Sequenced input: blood. These receptors all come from a woman over 75 in good health.

The sample holds many counts of this clonotype. The chain has TRBV10-2 and TRBJ1-1; D is uncertain. With 7 bases removed from V and 1 base from J, the gap between germline ends came to 4 bases. The CDR3 has 11 amino acids. Germline V gene lookup returns CDR1 WSHSY and CDR2 SAAADI. CDR3 in amino acids: CASKENTEAFF. The CDR3 DNA is TGCGCCAGCAAGGAGAACACTGAAGCTTTCTTT.

This clonotype was detected a few times. The V call is TRBV20-1, the J call TRBJ1-1, with D possibly being TRBD1 (6 bases). This CDR3 has 16 residues. Germline V gene data show CDR1 as DFQATT and CDR2 as SNEGSKA (reference sequence). Trimming stripped 2 bases from V and 0 bases from J, with 16 bases between. CDR3 sequence reads: CSARPTGQLMNTEAFF. In nucleotides, the CDR3 is TGCAGTGCTAGACCCACGGGACAACTTATGAACACTGAAGCTTTCTTT.

The rearrangement links TRBV7-2 to TRBJ1-4, with D unresolved. CDR3 length: 14 residues. Germline V lookup: CDR1 SGHTA, CDR2 FQGNSA. V was shortened by 0 bases and J by 8 bases, with 10 bases between the two germline ends. Written as DNA, the CDR3 is TGTGCCAGCAGCTTAGCTGGGGAGGGAGAAAAACTGTTTTTT. Its protein is CASSLAGEGEKLFF.

V and J are TRBV6-4 and TRBJ2-3; the match to TRBD2 covers 7 bases. CDR1 is MRHNA and CDR2 is SNTAGT in the germline V gene. The CDR3 length is 13 residues. V lost 5 bases and J lost 5; bases outside the gene matches: 4. CDR3 sequence reads: CASSSGAEDTQYF. CDR3 nucleotide sequence: TGTGCCAGCAGTAGCGGGGCTGAAGATACGCAGTATTTT.

About this clonotype: The limits of the CDR3 on the DNA are not certain, so only TCRdb's listed CDR3 is given. J is TRBJ2-4 and V is TRBV20-1; TRBD1, the table's D call, lacks a check against the DNA. Germline CDR1 and CDR2: DFQATT and SNEGSKA (reference sequence). The CDR3 sequence runs 13 residues, both termini included. The chain's CDR3 is CSTRTGYSCEQYF.

The V gene is TRBV5-1, the J gene TRBJ2-1; 8 bases line up with TRBD2. Germline lookup yields CDR1 SGHRS and CDR2 YFSETQ. V gave up 0 bases and J gave up 3 bases; unmatched junction bases: 11. This CDR3 is built from 18 residues. CDR3 residues: CASSLGRAAGGFYNEQFF. CDR3 coding DNA: TGCGCCAGCAGCTTGGGAAGGGCCGCGGGGGGTTTCTACAATGAGCAGTTCTTC.

This clonotype came up many times. The V call is TRBV5-5, the J call TRBJ1-2, with a weak D call TRBD1 (5 bases). V was shortened by 2 bases and J by 2 bases, with 16 bases between the two germline ends. The CDR3 is 16 amino acids. Germline values: CDR1 SGHKS, CDR2 YYEKEE (reference sequence). The CDR3 DNA reads as TGTGCCAGCAGCTTAAACTCAGGGTTTGGAAACTATGGCTACACCTTC. The encoded protein is CASSLNSGFGNYGYTF.

The chain uses TRBV5-6 and TRBJ2-7; D perhaps matches TRBD2 (5 bases). The V end lost 3 bases, the J end lost 4 bases, and 20 bases lay between the germline ends. CDR1 is SGHDT and CDR2 is YYEEEE in the germline V gene. CDR3 length: 16 residues. The CDR3 nucleotides read TGTGCCAGCAGCTCTACCCGGACGAGGGTGATGTACGAGCAGTACTTC. Its translation is CASSSTRTRVMYEQYF.

This clonotype has a count of ten or more. The V call is TRBV6-1, the J call TRBJ1-1; D remains ambiguous. The CDR3 consists of 11 residues. Germline values: CDR1 MNHNS, CDR2 SASEGT. V lost 4 bases and J 3 bases, leaving 3 bases between the germline ends. The CDR3 nucleotides are TGTGCCAGCAGTGTTTACACTGAAGCTTTCTTT. This codes for CASSVYTEAFF.

The chain is built from TRBV6-1 and TRBJ1-5, with 11 nucleotides matching TRBD1. The CDR3 consists of 18 residues. The junction had 12 bases not matched to a gene; V was cut back by 6 bases and J by 2 bases. In germline, CDR1 is MNHNS, CDR2 SASEGT. The CDR3 coding sequence is TGTGCCAGCAGCTCCCATAGGACAGGGGGCTGGGGCAATCAGCCCCAGCATTTT. Protein: CASSSHRTGGWGNQPQHF.

The table lists this clonotype with a few counts. This sequence may be a read error, since a much larger clone differs from it by one base. V is TRBV28 and J is TRBJ2-1, with a weak D call TRBD2 (8 bases). The J call is in doubt because the DNA end fits TRBJ2-7 better. Germline V gives CDR1 MDHEN, CDR2 SYDVKM. CDR3 length equals 17 residues. The DNA of the CDR3 is TGTGCCAGCAGTTCGCGAGGGGGCGGGGGGTTCTACAATGAGCAGTACTTC. It codes for CASSSRGGGGFYNEQYF.

Notes on this clonotype: This clone may be a read error of a much larger clone one base away. The CDR3 DNA reads TGTGCCAGCAGCTTAGGGATACAGAACGCTGAAGCTTTCTTT. This translates into CASSLGIQNAEAFF. The rearrangement uses TRBV7-2 and TRBJ1-1; D not resolved. There are 14 residues in the CDR3. The V gene's germline CDR1 is SGHTA and CDR2 FQGNSA.

About this clonotype itself: A much bigger clone sits one base away, suggesting this may be a read error. This chain uses TRBV5-1 with TRBJ2-5, with 9 bases aligning to TRBD1. The DNA end lines up better with TRBJ2-7; the J call may be wrong. Germline lookup yields CDR1 SGHRS and CDR2 YFSETQ. This CDR3 is 17 amino acids long. CDR3 in amino acids: CVSSFRDRVRGHYEQYF. The DNA of the CDR3 is TGCGTCAGCAGCTTCCGGGACAGGGTTAGGGGGCACTACGAGCAGTACTTC.

This clonotype was seen only a few times. The CDR3 protein is CSATPKVVSNQPQHF. The CDR3 DNA is TGCAGTGCGACCCCGAAGGTGGTAAGCAATCAGCCCCAGCATTTT. This rearrangement joins TRBV20-1 to TRBJ1-5; D call uncertain. Germline CDR1 is DFQATT and CDR2 is SNEGSKA (reference sequence). Trimming stripped 6 bases from V and 1 base from J, with 16 bases between. The CDR3 consists of 15 residues.

This clonotype was observed at least ten times. J is TRBJ2-7 and V is TRBV7-2; TRBD2 matches 12 bases. The V gene's germline CDR1 is SGHTA and CDR2 FQGNSA. V lost 5 bases and J lost 7; bases outside the gene matches: 9. The length of the CDR3 is 15 residues. CDR3 sequence reads: CASSDPSGGAREQYF. CDR3 nucleotides: TGTGCCAGCAGCGACCCTAGCGGGGGGGCCAGAGAGCAGTACTTC.

A remark on this clonotype: A much larger clone lies a single base off, so this may be a read error. The chain joins TRBV7-2 to TRBJ2-5; maybe TRBD2 (7 bases). The CDR3 is made up of 16 amino acids. Trimming removed 7 bases from V and 4 bases from J, with 22 bases in between. Germline V lookup: CDR1 SGHTA, CDR2 FQGNSA. The CDR3 region is CASTRMGGAPRETQYF. The CDR3 coding sequence is TGTGCCAGCACCCGGATGGGGGGGGCCCCAAGAGAGACCCAGTACTTC.

At least ten counts were recorded for this clonotype. The J gene is TRBJ2-7, the V gene TRBV9, with D unresolved. Trimming shortened V by 3 bases and J by 7 bases, and 23 bases separated the two germline ends. CDR3 length: 16 residues. From germline, CDR1 is SGDLS and CDR2 YYNGEE. The CDR3: CASSARPRRCKVEQYF. The CDR3 DNA reads as TGTGCCAGCAGCGCCCGACCTAGGCGGTGTAAGGTGGAGCAGTACTTC.

This clonotype came up a few times. The chain links TRBV6-2 or TRBV6-3 to TRBJ2-2, with 9 bases fitting TRBD2. The ends lost 8 bases at V and 1 base at J; junction bases unmatched: 2. The length of the CDR3 is 14 residues. Germline CDR1 is MNHEY and CDR2 is SVGEGT. CDR3 sequence (DNA): TGTGCCAGCTGCGGGGGGGTGAACACCGGGGAGCTGTTTTTT. Translation: CASCGGVNTGELFF.

This clonotype was picked up a small number of times. V usage is TRBV12-3 or TRBV12-4 and J usage is TRBJ1-4; D might be TRBD1 (6 bases). Trimming removed 5 bases from V and 0 bases from J, with 13 bases in between. This CDR3 has 16 residues. CDR3 residues: CASSQDRYSTNEKLFF. In nucleotides, the CDR3 is TGTGCCAGCAGTCAGGACAGATACTCAACTAATGAAAAACTGTTTTTT.

The chain joins TRBV6-5 to TRBJ2-7; D is possibly TRBD2 (5 bases). Germline values: CDR1 MNHEY, CDR2 SVGAGI. V lost 2 bases and J lost 4, with 12 bases in between. CDR3 length: 14 residues. CDR3 coding DNA: TGTGCCAGCAGTTACGAGGGCCCCCAGTACGAGCAGTACTTC. It specifies CASSYEGPQYEQYF.

This clonotype was recorded at least ten times. The chain links TRBV4-1 to TRBJ2-5; possibly TRBD2 for D (7 bases). Germline CDR1 reads MGHRA; CDR2 reads YSYEKL. V lost 0 bases and J lost 1, with 15 bases in between. The CDR3 is 17 amino acids. CDR3 in DNA: TGCGCCAGCAGCCAAGATGAACGGGGGGCGGTCCAAGAGACCCAGTACTTC. It translates to CASSQDERGAVQETQYF.